The rows below give T cell receptor beta chains drawn from one sample of a study of control samples from healthy donors and cancer patients. Assay used: immunoSEQ multiplex PCR; TCRdb lists only in-frame clones, some missing. The sample holds tens of thousands of clones; approximately 90% are singletons and the top ten take 0.75% to 0.95%. Sequencing input: PBMCs. These receptors originate from a man aged 25-40 years with colorectal cancer. The conserved cysteine and the conserved F or W are not part of the CDR3 here. The listing skips clone size in some rows; elsewhere it reads once, few, many or a size class.

v_gene | abundance | CDR3aa
TRBV29-1 | once | SAGGASNQPQH
TRBV24-1 | - | ATSDTTGDEAF
TRBV12-3/TRBV12-4 | - | ASSLSATGELF
TRBV11-2 | - | ASSPNRVRQPQH
TRBV9 | - | ASSASGLHLTDTQY
TRBV11-2 | - | ASSPSGGPVYT
TRBV5-4 | - | ASSLGAPYEQY
TRBV20-1 | - | SASGDTGAF
TRBV18 | - | ASSPRTADSGNTIY
TRBV30 | - | AWSAGQFTDTQY
TRBV14 | - | ASSPRSGGVGTDTQY
TRBV7-8 | - | ASSNPRSPIY
TRBV3-1/TRBV3-2 | - | ASSQDLGFLEGNTIY
TRBV6-5 | - | ASSLTGVYNSPLH
TRBV5-4 | - | ASSPGGENEKLF
TRBV20-1 | - | SAHIRDEQF
TRBV5-1 | - | ASSLLTGFLDGYT
TRBV25-1 | - | ASSEFGQGSGYT